Listed here are 32 T cell receptor beta chains from one sample, sequenced in a study of blood T cell repertoires in COVID-19. TCRdb keeps only in-frame clones here, not all; method: immunoSEQ multiplex PCR. The table has about 150,000 clones, about nine tenths seen once. Specimen: peripheral blood. The receptors shown here come from a human donor in a cohort sampled during active COVID-19.

The chain couples TRBV7-2 to TRBJ1-5; D uncertain. V dropped 5 bases and J dropped 4 bases, with 6 bases sitting between them. Looked up from germline, CDR1 is SGHTA and CDR2 is FQGNSA. The CDR3 spans 12 residues. The CDR3 coding sequence is TGTGCCAGCAGCCCCACTAATCAGCCCCAGCATTTT. Translated, it gives CASSPTNQPQHF.

The chain couples TRBV3-1 (or the pseudogene TRBV3-2) to TRBJ2-3, with 12 bases fitting TRBD2. CDR1 and CDR2 from the germline V gene are LGHDT and YNNKEL (reference sequence). The CDR3 is 17 amino acids. Losses at the gene ends were 3 bases for V and 2 bases for J; bases not matched to a gene: 6. Here the CDR3 reads CASSQGLAGLITDTQYF. The CDR3, as DNA: TGTGCCAGCAGCCAGGGACTAGCGGGTTTAATCACAGATACGCAGTATTTT.

The chain combines TRBV21-1 with TRBJ2-5; the table's D call of TRBD2 was not tested on the DNA. TRBV21-1 is a documented pseudogene. This CDR3 is 17 amino acids long. Here the CDR3 reads CASGRTSGGEIQETQYF. CDR3 DNA: TGTGCCAGCGGAAGGACTAGCGGGGGGGAAATCCAAGAGACCCAGTACTTC.

The chain employs TRBV6-5 and TRBJ1-2; TRBD1 matches at 12 bases. The CDR3 runs 13 residues. Germline V CDR1 and CDR2: MNHEY, SVGAGI. Unmatched junction bases numbered 6, after V lost 9 bases and J lost 7 bases. CDR3: CASWGQGAIGYTF. CDR3 sequence (DNA): TGTGCCAGTTGGGGACAGGGGGCCATTGGCTACACCTTC.

This chain uses TRBV7-3 with TRBJ1-4; 8 bases map to TRBD1. Germline V gene lookup returns CDR1 SGHTA and CDR2 FQGTGA. This CDR3 spans 15 amino acids. V was pared by 7 bases and J by 8 bases, with 12 bases of the junction left unmatched. The CDR3 sequence: CASISKQGAREKLFF. CDR3 sequence (DNA): TGTGCCAGCATTTCAAAGCAGGGGGCCCGCGAAAAACTGTTTTTT.

The chain combines TRBV7-9 with TRBJ1-2; 7 bases agree with TRBD1. CDR1 is SEHNR and CDR2 is FQNEAQ in the germline V gene (reference sequence). This CDR3 is 14 amino acids long. The junction had 8 bases not matched to a gene; V was cut back by 2 bases and J by 8 bases. CDR3 amino acids: CASSLSSRGIGYTF. CDR3 DNA sequence: TGTGCCAGCAGCTTATCATCCAGGGGGATCGGCTACACCTTC.

The chain carries TRBV11-3 and TRBJ2-2; 9 bases align to TRBD1. The CDR3 runs 16 residues. From germline, CDR1 is SGHNT and CDR2 YENEEA. With V trimmed by 5 bases and J by 4 bases, 8 bases remained unmatched. The CDR3 sequence is CASSHTGTGTTGELFF. CDR3 nucleotides: TGTGCCAGCAGCCACACCGGGACAGGGACCACCGGGGAGCTGTTTTTT.

The genes are TRBV6-2 or TRBV6-3 and TRBJ1-1; no firm D call. Germline values: CDR1 MNHEY, CDR2 SVGEGT. V lost 2 bases, J lost 1 base, and 8 bases lay in between. The CDR3 sequence is 14 residues long. As DNA, the CDR3 is TGTGCCAGCAGTTACAAGGGAGGGAACACTGAAGCTTTCTTT. This codes for CASSYKGGNTEAFF.

The chain carries TRBV5-1 and TRBJ2-7; TRBD1 agrees at 9 bases. There are 16 residues in the CDR3. Germline V CDR1 and CDR2: SGHRS, YFSETQ. V lost 7 bases, J lost 5 bases, and 16 bases stayed unmatched. Here the CDR3 reads CASRSFAGTGHNEQYF. In DNA, the CDR3 is TGCGCCAGCCGCTCATTCGCCGGGACAGGGCACAACGAGCAGTACTTC.

J is TRBJ2-5 and V is TRBV29-1, with 11 bases aligning to TRBD2. The germline gives CDR1 SQVTM, CDR2 ANQGSEA. This CDR3 is built from 15 residues. V shed 7 bases and J 2 bases; nucleotides not matched to a gene: 9. CDR3 sequence (DNA): TGCAGCGCCTCAAGTGGGACTAGCGGACAAGAGACCCAGTACTTC. Translation: CSASSGTSGQETQYF.

The V and J genes are TRBV15 and TRBJ2-7; 9 nucleotides align to TRBD1. Trimming cost V 2 bases and J 5 bases; bases outside gene matches: 7. The CDR3 consists of 15 residues. Per the germline V gene, CDR1 is LNHNV and CDR2 is YYDKDF (reference sequence). In DNA form, the CDR3 reads TGTGCCACCAGCAGACGCACAGGGGGCTACAACGAGCAGTACTTC. Translated, it gives CATSRRTGGYNEQYF.

J is TRBJ1-2 and V is TRBV12-3 or TRBV12-4; 8 bases map to TRBD1. This CDR3 has 13 residues. V was pared by 4 bases and J by 8 bases, with 6 bases of the junction left unmatched. The CDR3 sequence is CASSYRGDGGYTF. CDR3 DNA sequence: TGTGCCAGCAGTTACAGGGGGGACGGGGGCTACACCTTC.

A few counts support this clone. CDR3 coding DNA: TGTGCCAGCAGCTTGCGCCAGGCCGTCGCCACCGGGGAGCTGTTTTTT. This codes for CASSLRQAVATGELFF. The V and J genes are TRBV5-6 and TRBJ2-2; no clear D. V was clipped by 1 base and J by 4 bases, with 14 bases between them. The CDR3 contains 16 residues. Germline CDR1 is SGHDT and CDR2 is YYEEEE.

V and J are TRBV12-3 or TRBV12-4 and TRBJ2-7; 9 bases map to TRBD1. Trimming at V came to 6 bases and at J to 5 bases, leaving 5 bases not matched to a gene. This CDR3 comprises 13 residues. This CDR3 reads CASRTGQGDEQYF. The CDR3 nucleotides read TGTGCCAGCAGGACGGGACAGGGCGACGAGCAGTACTTC.

V usage is TRBV9 and J usage is TRBJ2-2; possible D gene TRBD2, 7 bases. Trimming pared 0 bases from V and 3 bases from J, leaving 18 bases between. The CDR3 spans 18 residues. Germline V lookup: CDR1 SGDLS, CDR2 YYNGEE. The CDR3 sequence: CASSVGTGWGRDTGELFF. CDR3 coding DNA: TGTGCCAGCAGCGTAGGAACAGGGTGGGGGAGGGACACCGGGGAGCTGTTTTTT.

This clone is a singleton in its sample. The genes are TRBV5-1 and TRBJ2-3; D remains unclear. There are 14 residues in the CDR3. The germline CDR1 and CDR2 sequences are SGHRS and YFSETQ. V lost 1 base, J lost 3 bases, and 9 bases lay in between. CDR3 DNA: TGCGCCAGCAGCTTGCTTCCTCGGACAGATACGCAGTATTTT. Translating gives CASSLLPRTDTQYF.

This chain connects TRBV7-6 to TRBJ2-5, with 9 bases aligning to TRBD1. CDR1 and CDR2 from the germline V gene are SGHVS and FNYEAQ. This CDR3 spans 15 amino acids. V trimming: 5 bases; J trimming: 5 bases; junction bases outside the gene matches: 9. CDR3 in DNA: TGTGCCAGCAGCCTAGGGGGGACAGGGACGGAGACCCAGTACTTC. Protein: CASSLGGTGTETQYF.

The rearrangement joins TRBV5-4 to TRBJ1-1; a weak D match, TRBD1 (5 bases). This CDR3 region has 13 residues. The germline CDR1 and CDR2 sequences are SGHNT and YYREEE (reference sequence). V lost 0 bases, J lost 4 bases, and 7 bases lay in between. This CDR3 is CASSLGGVTEAFF. The CDR3 coding sequence is TGTGCCAGCAGCTTGGGGGGCGTCACTGAAGCTTTCTTT. Based on the CDR3 plus reference TRBV5-4 and TRBJ1-1, the full variable domain is ETGVTQSPTHLIKTRGQQVTLRCSSQSGHNTVSWYQQALGQGPQFIFQYYREEENGRGNFPPRFSGLQFPNYSSELNVNALELDDSALYLCASSLGGVTEAFFGQGTRLTVV.

V usage is TRBV9 and J usage is TRBJ2-2; a weak D match, TRBD2 (5 bases). The CDR3 runs 17 residues. Trimming took off 4 bases at V and 3 bases at J, with 19 bases between the two ends. Germline-derived CDR1 and CDR2 are SGDLS and YYNGEE. CDR3 region: CASSPLDGLSYTGELFF. The CDR3 DNA sequence: TGTGCCAGCAGCCCCTTAGATGGACTCTCCTACACCGGGGAGCTGTTTTTT. Full variable domain (missing parts from reference TRBV9 and TRBJ2-2): DSGVTQTPKHLITATGQRVTLRCSPRSGDLSVYWYQQSLDQGLQFLIQYYNGEERAKGNILERFSAQQFPDLHSELNLSSLELGDSALYFCASSPLDGLSYTGELFFGEGSRLTVL.

The chain has TRBV4-2 and TRBJ2-1; perhaps TRBD1 as D (5 bases). Germline V gene sequence: CDR1 LGHNA, CDR2 YNFKEQ. The CDR3 contains 13 residues. V lost 0 bases, J lost 5 bases, and 5 bases lay in between. The CDR3 coding sequence is TGTGCCAGCAGCCAAGACAGGGACAATGAGCAGTTCTTC. Protein product: CASSQDRDNEQFF.

The rearrangement uses TRBV5-1 and TRBJ1-6; D ambiguous. V was trimmed by 4 bases and J by 5 bases, leaving 7 bases between them. The CDR3 runs to 13 residues. Per germline, CDR1 SGHRS and CDR2 YFSETQ. The DNA for the CDR3 is TGCGCCAGCAGCGGGCCTAATAATTCACCCCTCCACTTT. It is translated as CASSGPNNSPLHF.

The chain joins TRBV12-2 to TRBJ1-6; the table assigns TRBD1, which was not confirmed against the DNA. TRBV12-2 is listed as a pseudogene. The CDR3 has 16 amino acids. CDR3 loop: CASRSARQGADSPLHF. DNA for the CDR3: TGTGCAAGTCGCTCGGCTCGACAGGGGGCGGATTCACCCCTCCACTTT.

V gene TRBV7-9 combines with J gene TRBJ2-3; 16 positions match TRBD2. There are 19 residues in the CDR3. Germline trimming cut 3 bases from V and 1 base from J; bases unmatched to any gene: 7. Germline V gene data show CDR1 as SEHNR and CDR2 as FQNEAQ (reference sequence). CDR3: CASSFLGTSGGAGTDTQYF. In DNA, the CDR3 is TGTGCCAGCAGCTTCCTCGGGACTAGCGGGGGGGCTGGCACAGATACGCAGTATTTT.

The J gene is TRBJ2-3, the V gene TRBV5-1; 13 nucleotides match TRBD2. Trimming removed 4 bases from V and 4 bases from J; junction bases left unmatched: 3. The CDR3 has 15 residues. Germline CDR1 and CDR2: SGHRS and YFSETQ. The CDR3 region is CASSRGLAGPDTQYF. The CDR3 nucleotides read TGCGCCAGCAGCAGGGGACTAGCGGGGCCAGATACGCAGTATTTT. Looking up the rest from reference TRBV5-1 and TRBJ2-3 gives the full variable domain: KAGVTQTPRYLIKTRGQQVTLSCSPISGHRSVSWYQQTPGQGLQFLFEYFSETQRNKGNFPGRFSGRQFSNSRSEMNVSTLELGDSALYLCASSRGLAGPDTQYFGPGTRLTVL.

The gene calls are TRBV7-9 and TRBJ2-1, with 7 bases identical to TRBD1. V lost 7 bases, J lost 4 bases, and 10 bases stayed unmatched. The CDR3 is made up of 15 amino acids. Germline CDR1 and CDR2: SEHNR and FQNEAQ (reference sequence). CDR3 loop: CASTSYETGYNEQFF. CDR3 DNA sequence: TGTGCCAGCACCTCCTATGAGACAGGGTACAATGAGCAGTTCTTC.

V and J are TRBV6-1 and TRBJ1-5; 7 positions match TRBD1. Per germline, CDR1 MNHNS and CDR2 SASEGT. Unmatched junction bases numbered 2, after V lost 1 base and J lost 2 bases. This CDR3 has 15 amino acids. The CDR3, as DNA: TGTGCCAGCAGTGAAGACAGGGGAGGCAATCAGCCCCAGCATTTT. It codes for CASSEDRGGNQPQHF.

The V and J genes are TRBV10-3 and TRBJ2-5, with D possibly TRBD2 on 6 matching bases. The germline V gene encodes CDR1 ENHRY and CDR2 SYGVKD. This CDR3 is built from 15 residues. Trimming stripped 1 base from V and 0 bases from J, with 9 bases between. CDR3 loop: CAISELGGHQETQYF. In nucleotides, the CDR3 is TGTGCCATCAGTGAGTTGGGGGGTCACCAAGAGACCCAGTACTTC.

This sequence joins TRBV5-4 and TRBJ2-5; weak D call: TRBD1 (6 bases). The CDR3 totals 15 residues. The germline V and J ends were trimmed by 0 bases and 5 bases, with 14 bases remaining between them. Germline V CDR1 and CDR2: SGHNT, YYREEE (reference sequence). CDR3 loop: CASSLAKQGPETQYF. The CDR3 nucleotides are TGTGCCAGCAGCTTGGCTAAGCAGGGGCCCGAGACCCAGTACTTC. The whole variable domain, remainder taken from reference TRBV5-4 and TRBJ2-5, is ETGVTQSPTHLIKTRGQQVTLRCSSQSGHNTVSWYQQALGQGPQFIFQYYREEENGRGNFPPRFSGLQFPNYSSELNVNALELDDSALYLCASSLAKQGPETQYFGPGTRLLVL.

This chain links TRBV27 with TRBJ2-5; D possibly corresponds to TRBD1 (6 bases). With 3 bases removed from V and 0 bases from J, the gap between germline ends came to 11 bases. The CDR3 sequence is 15 residues long. Germline CDR1 MNHEY, CDR2 SMNVEV (reference sequence). As DNA, the CDR3 is TGTGCCAGCAGTTTTGCAGGGGAGTACCAAGAGACCCAGTACTTC. This sequence encodes CASSFAGEYQETQYF.

CDR3 nucleotides: TGTGCCAGTAGTATAGGTGGGACAGGGGACACCGGGGAGCTGTTTTTT. Protein: CASSIGGTGDTGELFF. V gene TRBV19 combines with J gene TRBJ2-2; 10 bases agree with TRBD1. The germline V gene encodes CDR1 LNHDA and CDR2 SQIVND (reference sequence). With V trimmed by 1 base and J by 3 bases, 2 bases remained unmatched. There are 16 residues in the CDR3.

V gene TRBV4-2 combines with J gene TRBJ2-7, with 9 positions matching TRBD2. CDR1 and CDR2 (germline): LGHNA, YNFKEQ. The CDR3 sequence is 16 residues long. V dropped 0 bases and J dropped 2; count of bases not matched to a gene: 5. CDR3 residues: CASSQDLASGAYEQYF. The CDR3 DNA reads TGTGCCAGCAGCCAAGATTTGGCTAGCGGGGCCTACGAGCAGTACTTC.

The genes are TRBV6-2 or TRBV6-3 and TRBJ2-3; perhaps TRBD1 as D (5 bases). Between the trimmed V and J ends, which lost 5 bases and 5 bases, there was a span of 14 bases. The CDR3 totals 14 residues. Germline V gene lookup returns CDR1 MNHEY and CDR2 SVGEGT. The DNA for the CDR3 is TGTGCCAGCAGTGATGGACAAGCAGGAGATACGCAGTATTTT. Protein product: CASSDGQAGDTQYF.